The TCR beta chain under discussion was sequenced for a study of shared clonotypes between healthy human individuals. General study results and limits: Generation of non-shared clonotypes was less probable than generation of clonotypes shared by all four donors. Estimated richness values were generally larger in naive subsets than in memory subsets. It was expected that sequencing depth would affect clonotype sharing among donors.

A remark on this clone: No antigen is known for it.

The table came from immunoSEQ multiplex PCR; TCRdb's copy has only in-frame clones and leaves some out. The sample has 600,000 to 700,000 clones, about 80% seen once. With 5 bases removed from V and 2 bases from J, the gap between germline ends came to 15 bases. Germline CDR1 is MGHDK and CDR2 is SYGVNS. The CDR3 length is 15 residues. This clonotype originated in a woman in her thirties in good health. The specimen was memory CD4+ T cells sorted from blood. Subset described: CD45RA-negative fraction. The V gene is TRBV25-1, the J gene TRBJ2-5; D perhaps matches TRBD2 (6 bases). CDR3 in amino acids: CASSPKWDSQETQYF. The CDR3 DNA reads TGTGCCAGCAGTCCAAAATGGGACTCACAAGAGACCCAGTACTTC.